One T cell receptor beta chain is described in this entry. V was cut by 2 bases and J by 7 bases, with 12 bases left in between. CDR3 size: 14 residues. CDR1 is MGHRA and CDR2 is YSYEKL in the germline V gene. These data belong to a study of blood T cell repertoires in COVID-19. Study-wide context: The United States, Italy and Spain were the sources of the acute and convalescent COVID-19 samples. PBMCs, B-cell-depleted T cells, or T cells were the source of the cDNA or gDNA that made up the material.

Authors' processing steps: From reference gene primer amplification, estimates of nucleated cell counts were derived. The method was immunoSEQ multiplex PCR; TCRdb's version includes in-frame clones alone and lacks a portion of them. The V and J calls and clone size were taken over from that table, and D and trimming were inferred from the DNA. Of 90,000 to 150,000 clones in the sample, 86% were seen once. Sequenced input: peripheral blood. This TCR came from a man in his 70s who had recovered from COVID-19. This sequence joins TRBV4-1 and TRBJ2-1; tentative D call: TRBD2 (6 bases). CDR3 DNA sequence: TGCGCCAGCAGCCAAATTTGGGGAGGAAATGAGCAGTTCTTC. Protein product: CASSQIWGGNEQFF.